The present TCR beta chain was sequenced within a study of blood T cells in healthy people across ages. Whole-study findings and limits: Greater diversity and more naive CD4+ cells were seen in long-lived donors than in aged donors.

Drawn from each donor were 7.5 to 10 milliliters of peripheral blood. Concerning this clonotype itself: The antigen is not known.

PCR was performed a second time for about 6 to 12 cycles using a sample-barcoded 5' primer and a J-beta primer mix. TCRdb reprocessed the 5' RACE reads via MiXCR and lists one record per CDR3 protein. Here the sample spans about 670,000 distinct CDR3 sequences, around two fifths being singletons. With 1 base removed from V and 9 bases from J, the gap between germline ends came to 7 bases. The CDR3 is made up of 12 amino acids. The germline CDR1 and CDR2 sequences are SGHDN and FVKESK. This sequence was found in a man older than 75 in good health. The sample consisted of blood. This chain links TRBV14 with TRBJ2-4; D uncertain. CDR3 sequence: CASSQVFGIQYF. In nucleotides, the CDR3 is TGTGCCAGCAGCCAAGTATTCGGCATTCAGTACTTC.